This is a list of T cell receptor beta chains from one sample in a study of blood T cell repertoires in COVID-19. Profiling relied on immunoSEQ multiplex PCR, and the TCRdb table lists in-frame clones only, not all of them. Of some 300,000 clones listed, more than 80% are singletons. The source material was peripheral blood. Receptors originate from a woman aged 45 to 65 with COVID-19, enrolled during active disease. Each CDR3 is given with its conserved first and last residue. Each record gives: V gene, clone size, J gene, CDR3 protein. The size entry is marked missing in some rows and otherwise reads once, few, many or a size class.

>TRBV7-2|-|TRBJ1-5
CASSLRGQSNQPQHF
>TRBV7-2|-|TRBJ2-1
CASSLRRESYNEQFF
>TRBV9|once|TRBJ2-1
CASSVKGSDYNEQFF
>TRBV5-1|-|TRBJ2-2
CASSPQGPGTGELFF
>TRBV29-1|-|TRBJ1-1
CSASTRTGHTEAFF
>TRBV7-8|-|TRBJ2-7
CASSLGLSGTNYEQYF
>TRBV5-6|-|TRBJ1-1
CASSSQGREEAFF
>TRBV18|-|TRBJ2-7
CASSPSDEQYF
>TRBV5-4|-|TRBJ2-7
CASSPSGGRDRVSYEQYF
>TRBV11-1|-|TRBJ2-7
CASRAGGVSYEQYF
>TRBV3-1/TRBV3-2|-|TRBJ2-7
CASSQAGNYEQYF
>TRBV7-8|once|TRBJ2-1
CASSPAGLAGHNEQFF
>TRBV11-2|-|TRBJ1-2
CASSSNAGSRGYGYTF
>TRBV4-3|-|TRBJ1-2
CASSQLDRGSYGYTF
>TRBV18|-|TRBJ1-2
CASSRGTDNYGYTF
>TRBV30|-|TRBJ2-3
CAWSVMSSWTDTQYF
>TRBV5-4|once|TRBJ1-1
CASNYAARGQAEAFF
>TRBV7-8|-|TRBJ2-2
CASSLLGGNTGELFF
>TRBV5-6|-|TRBJ2-5
CASSAGPSGRATETQYF
>TRBV18|-|TRBJ2-1
CASSWTSGTYNEQFF
>TRBV29-1|-|TRBJ1-1
CSDQAGPFGGAFF
>TRBV6-2/TRBV6-3|-|TRBJ2-1
CASSYPGTSVDNEQFF
>TRBV19|-|TRBJ1-4
CASSPGTGTNEKLFF
>TRBV30|-|TRBJ1-1
CASDTGAIMNTEAFF
>TRBV10-1|-|TRBJ2-1
CASSEMADEQFF
>TRBV19|-|TRBJ2-7
CASSTLSAGYSYEQYF
>TRBV6-6|-|TRBJ2-7
CASGAGGSYEQYF
>TRBV18|-|TRBJ2-5
CASSPPRQINQETQYF
>TRBV12-5|-|TRBJ2-1
CASGLVVARYNEQFF
>TRBV7-7|-|TRBJ2-1
CASSERLAGPNEQFF
>TRBV6-5|-|TRBJ2-3
CASSLSGRAPTDTQYF
>TRBV11-3|-|TRBJ1-1
CASSLVDRRALNAFF
>TRBV5-1|-|TRBJ2-7
CASSPQVDSYEQYF
>TRBV30|-|TRBJ2-7
CAWRADLTGLREQYF
>TRBV9|-|TRBJ1-2
CASSVRGNYGYTF
>TRBV4-1|few|TRBJ1-1
CASSQEEGRGTEAFF
>TRBV11-2|-|TRBJ2-7
CASSLALGLPYEQYF
>TRBV29-1|-|TRBJ2-3
CSVKEAGWEDTQYF
>TRBV11-2|-|TRBJ1-2
CASSYQAGINYGYTF
>TRBV6-1|-|TRBJ1-5
CASSEAHGRINQPQHF
>TRBV5-1|-|TRBJ2-1
CASSLSGAYNEQFF
>TRBV7-2|once|TRBJ2-2
CASSSSRDSTGELFF
>TRBV6-2/TRBV6-3|-|TRBJ1-4
CASSYQRGQGVEKLFF
>TRBV29-1|-|TRBJ1-2
CSVVFPPHGYTF
>TRBV7-2|once|TRBJ1-2
CASSLAGGTNYGYTF
>TRBV6-4|-|TRBJ1-1
CASSEDRGSEAFF
>TRBV28|once|TRBJ1-2
CASSFRDYDGYTF
>TRBV15|-|TRBJ1-5
CATSRGGGGSLQPQHF
>TRBV29-1|-|TRBJ2-1
CSVEDTGAGIGNEQFF
>TRBV4-1|-|TRBJ2-5
CASSQIIAGDQETQYF